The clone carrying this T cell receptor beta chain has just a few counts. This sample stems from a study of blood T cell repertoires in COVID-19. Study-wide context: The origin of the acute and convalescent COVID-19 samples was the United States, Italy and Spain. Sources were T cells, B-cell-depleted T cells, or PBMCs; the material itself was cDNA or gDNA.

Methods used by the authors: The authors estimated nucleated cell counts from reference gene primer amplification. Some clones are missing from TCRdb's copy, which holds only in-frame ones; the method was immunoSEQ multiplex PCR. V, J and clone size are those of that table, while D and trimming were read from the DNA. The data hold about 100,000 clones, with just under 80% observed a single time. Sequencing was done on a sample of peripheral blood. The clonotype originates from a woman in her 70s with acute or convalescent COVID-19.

CDR3 nucleotide sequence: TGTGCCAGCGGGAGCGGGGTCGCAGATACGCAGTATTTT. Amino acids: CASGSGVADTQYF. This chain connects TRBV11-1 to TRBJ2-3, with 7 nucleotides matching TRBD2. The CDR3 contains 13 residues. From germline, CDR1 is SGHAT and CDR2 FQDESV (reference sequence). V was pared by 8 bases and J by 4 bases, with 6 bases of the junction left unmatched.